This T cell receptor (beta chain) was observed in a study of blood T cell repertoires in COVID-19. In the study overall: Donors in the United States, Italy and Spain gave samples during acute or convalescent COVID-19. PBMCs, B-cell-depleted T cells, or T cells provided the cDNA or gDNA that made up the material.

The CDR3 consists of 20 residues. V lost 3 bases and J 2 bases, leaving 27 bases between the germline ends. Germline CDR1 LNHDA, CDR2 SQIVND (reference sequence). The data were produced by immunoSEQ multiplex PCR, yet TCRdb's version contains in-frame clones alone and is incomplete. The sample carries 120,000 to 150,000 clones, under 90% recorded once. Sequenced input: peripheral blood. The sequence was collected from a human donor in a cohort sampled during active COVID-19. The rearrangement joins TRBV19 to TRBJ2-3, with D tentatively TRBD1 (6 bases). The CDR3 sequence is CASSIPDRRVGAGITDTQYF. CDR3 nucleotides: TGTGCCAGTAGTATCCCTGACAGGCGAGTGGGCGCAGGAATCACAGATACGCAGTATTTT.